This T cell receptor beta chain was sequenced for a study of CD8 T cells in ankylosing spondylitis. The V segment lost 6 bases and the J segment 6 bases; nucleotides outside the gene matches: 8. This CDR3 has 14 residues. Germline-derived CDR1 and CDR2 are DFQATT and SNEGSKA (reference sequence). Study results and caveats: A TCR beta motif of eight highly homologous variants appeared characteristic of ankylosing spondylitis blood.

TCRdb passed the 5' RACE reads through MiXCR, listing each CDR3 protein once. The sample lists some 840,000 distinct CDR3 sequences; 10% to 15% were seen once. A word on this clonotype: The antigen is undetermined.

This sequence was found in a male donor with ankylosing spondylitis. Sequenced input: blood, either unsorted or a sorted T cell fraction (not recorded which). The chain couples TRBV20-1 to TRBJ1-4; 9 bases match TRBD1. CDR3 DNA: TGCAGTGCCCCCAAGACAGGGGGTGATGAAAAACTGTTTTTT. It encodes CSAPKTGGDEKLFF.